These 11 T cell receptor beta chains originate from one sample sequenced in a study of PD-L1 blockade in urothelial cancer. Sequenced by immunoSEQ multiplex PCR; TCRdb stores in-frame clones only, minus some. The sample contains roughly 32,000 clones, approximately 82% of which appear only once. The starting material was PBMCs, obtained around atezolizumab (anti-PD-L1) treatment. The receptor source for this set is a man between 60 and 75 years old with urothelial cancer.

This sequence joins TRBV18 and TRBJ2-7; 7 bases agree with TRBD1. Germline-derived CDR1 and CDR2 are KGHSH and LQKENI. V lost 3 bases, J lost 0 bases, and 14 bases stayed unmatched. This CDR3 is built from 18 residues. CDR3: CASSPQRPGQRYSYEQYF. Here the CDR3 DNA reads TGTGCCAGCTCACCCCAAAGACCGGGACAGAGATACTCCTACGAGCAGTACTTC.

CDR3 protein: CASSYSSPYTQYF. The CDR3 nucleotides are TGTGCCAGCAGTTACTCATCGCCGTACACCCAGTACTTC. V and J are TRBV6-5 and TRBJ2-7, with no clear D. Deletions cut 0 bases from V and 10 bases from J, with 13 bases between. The CDR3 runs to 13 residues. Per the germline V gene, CDR1 is MNHEY and CDR2 is SVGAGI.

The chain uses TRBV14 and TRBJ2-5; D is undetermined. Trimming removed 0 bases from V and 3 bases from J, with 11 bases in between. From germline, CDR1 is SGHDN and CDR2 FVKESK. The CDR3 totals 15 residues. CDR3 residues: CASSQDWATEETQYF. The CDR3 DNA is TGTGCCAGCAGCCAAGATTGGGCCACAGAAGAGACCCAGTACTTC.

This sequence joins TRBV6-1 and TRBJ1-2, with TRBD1 identical over 9 bases. From germline, CDR1 is MNHNS and CDR2 SASEGT. CDR3 length: 17 residues. The ends lost 3 bases at V and 0 bases at J; junction bases unmatched: 8. Here the CDR3 reads CASSETPGQGPNYGYTF. The DNA of the CDR3 is TGTGCCAGCAGTGAGACCCCGGGACAGGGACCTAACTATGGCTACACCTTC.

This clone was counted only a few times. V gene TRBV6-1 combines with J gene TRBJ1-1; a weak D match, TRBD1 (6 bases). CDR3 size: 14 residues. Trimming took off 10 bases at V and 5 bases at J, with 20 bases between the two ends. From germline, CDR1 is MNHNS and CDR2 SASEGT. Here the CDR3 reads CATFLDRWRTEAFF. In DNA, the CDR3 is TGTGCCACCTTTCTTGACAGGTGGAGGACTGAAGCTTTCTTT.

The J gene is TRBJ2-7, the V gene TRBV5-1; 7 bases align to TRBD2. CDR1 is SGHRS, CDR2 YFSETQ, per germline. Losses at the gene ends were 6 bases for V and 8 bases for J; bases not matched to a gene: 11. The CDR3 length is 13 residues. CDR3 amino acids: CASTTPGGVQQYF. The CDR3 region has the DNA TGCGCCAGCACCACACCTGGGGGGGTCCAGCAGTACTTC.

The V call is TRBV27, the J call TRBJ1-1, with 7 nucleotides matching TRBD1. The CDR3 has 14 residues. V dropped 6 bases and J dropped 0; count of bases not matched to a gene: 4. Germline V CDR1 and CDR2: MNHEY, SMNVEV (reference sequence). The CDR3 region has the DNA TGTGCCAGCAGGCGACAGGGAATGAACACTGAAGCTTTCTTT. Amino acids: CASRRQGMNTEAFF.

The CDR3 loop is CASSRSGQGSSYEQYF. In nucleotides, the CDR3 is TGTGCCAGCTCCCGCTCCGGACAGGGCTCCTCCTACGAGCAGTACTTC. This chain connects TRBV18 to TRBJ2-7, with 8 bases identical to TRBD1. V lost 6 bases, J lost 0 bases, and 10 bases stayed unmatched. CDR1 KGHSH and CDR2 LQKENI come from the germline V gene. CDR3 length: 16 amino acids.

The chain combines TRBV30 with TRBJ1-2, with 12 bases aligning to TRBD1. Germline V lookup: CDR1 GTSNPN, CDR2 SVGIG (reference sequence). The CDR3 spans 12 residues. This CDR3 is CAEGQGAQGYTF. In DNA, the CDR3 is TGTGCGGAGGGACAGGGGGCACAGGGCTACACCTTC.

This clone turned up a few times. V is TRBV5-5 and J is TRBJ2-2; 7 positions match TRBD1. Germline V lookup: CDR1 SGHKS, CDR2 YYEKEE (reference sequence). The V gene end was trimmed by 0 bases and the J gene end by 4 bases; junction bases not matched to a gene: 3. CDR3 length: 15 residues. The CDR3 coding sequence is TGTGCCAGCAGCTTGGCCACAGGGGCCACCGGGGAGCTGTTTTTT. Translating gives CASSLATGATGELFF. The full variable domain, completed using reference TRBV5-5 and TRBJ2-2, is DAGVTQSPTHLIKTRGQQVTLRCSPISGHKSVSWYQQVLGQGPQFIFQYYEKEERGRGNFPDRFSARQFPNYSSELNVNALLLGDSALYLCASSLATGATGELFFGEGSRLTVL.

The V gene is TRBV15, the J gene TRBJ1-3, with 7 bases fitting TRBD1. Germline CDR1 reads LNHNV; CDR2 reads YYDKDF (reference sequence). The CDR3 is made up of 15 amino acids. After removal of 5 bases from V and 0 bases from J, the junction contained 4 bases not matched to a gene. The CDR3 coding sequence is TGTGCCACCAGCCGACGGACAGGCTCTGGAAACACCATATATTTT. It yields the protein CATSRRTGSGNTIYF.